A single sample gave rise to the 16 T cell receptor beta chains below, sequenced in a study of T cell changes during pregnancy in multiple sclerosis. Data came from immunoSEQ multiplex PCR; TCRdb stores just in-frame clones and leaves some out. The data hold about 73,000 clones, with roughly 92% observed a single time. This sample comprised peripheral blood, obtained in the third trimester of pregnancy. Every receptor here comes from a female donor in good health, enrolled as a control in a pregnancy study.

The chain links TRBV5-1 to TRBJ1-5; D possibly corresponds to TRBD1 (5 bases). V lost 0 bases, J lost 4 bases, and 11 bases lay in between. The CDR3 has 15 residues. Germline V gene data show CDR1 as SGHRS and CDR2 as YFSETQ. CDR3 region: CASSLGSGPNQPQHF. CDR3 DNA: TGCGCCAGCAGCTTGGGCTCAGGGCCTAATCAGCCCCAGCATTTT. The full variable domain, completed using reference TRBV5-1 and TRBJ1-5, is KAGVTQTPRYLIKTRGQQVTLSCSPISGHRSVSWYQQTPGQGLQFLFEYFSETQRNKGNFPGRFSGRQFSNSRSEMNVSTLELGDSALYLCASSLGSGPNQPQHFGDGTRLSIL.

The V and J genes are TRBV2 and TRBJ1-4; no definite D call. The germline gives CDR1 SNHLY, CDR2 FYNNEI. The CDR3 is made up of 14 amino acids. V gave up 5 bases and J gave up 4 bases, with 11 bases separating them. In nucleotides, the CDR3 is TGTGCCAGCAGTACCTACCAAGATAATGAAAAACTGTTTTTT. Its translation: CASSTYQDNEKLFF.

This chain joins TRBV4-1 and TRBJ2-3, with TRBD2 matching 9 bases. V lost 3 bases and J lost 1; bases outside the gene matches: 2. CDR1 MGHRA and CDR2 YSYEKL come from the germline V gene. This CDR3 contains 15 residues. This CDR3 is CASSQRGGGTDTQYF. The CDR3 DNA reads as TGCGCCAGCAGCCAGCGCGGGGGGGGCACAGATACGCAGTATTTT.

Only one count was recorded for this clone. The chain carries TRBV11-2 and TRBJ2-2; possibly TRBD1 for D (6 bases). Looked up from germline, CDR1 is SGHAT and CDR2 is FQNNGV. V lost 7 bases and J lost 5, with 20 bases in between. The CDR3 runs 16 residues. In DNA, the CDR3 is TGTGCCAGCATTTCTATGGGGGCGTGGAGGACCGGGGAGCTGTTTTTT. This sequence encodes CASISMGAWRTGELFF. Full variable domain (rest looked up from reference TRBV11-2 and TRBJ2-2): EAGVAQSPRYKIIEKRQSVAFWCNPISGHATLYWYQQILGQGPKLLIQFQNNGVVDDSQLPKDRFSAERLKGVDSTLKIQPAKLEDSAVYLCASISMGAWRTGELFFGEGSRLTVL.

The rearrangement uses TRBV7-9 and TRBJ2-5; TRBD1 matches 10 bases. The CDR3 runs to 15 residues. V shed 5 bases, J shed 4 bases, and the junction held 7 bases outside the gene matches. Germline V gene data show CDR1 as SEHNR and CDR2 as FQNEAQ (reference sequence). The CDR3 loop reads CASSTRDRGRETQYF. As DNA, the CDR3 is TGTGCCAGCAGCACCCGGGACAGGGGACGAGAGACCCAGTACTTC.

V and J are TRBV7-2 and TRBJ1-2; D unresolved. Germline CDR1 reads SGHTA; CDR2 reads FQGNSA. The CDR3 consists of 12 residues. Trimming took off 5 bases at V and 8 bases at J, with 12 bases between the two ends. CDR3 amino acids: CASSLTLEGYTF. The CDR3 DNA follows: TGTGCCAGCAGCCTAACCCTAGAGGGCTACACCTTC.

The gene calls are TRBV7-9 and TRBJ2-5, with D perhaps matching TRBD2 (5 bases). The CDR3 loop spans 13 amino acids. Trimming shortened V by 1 base and J by 5 bases, and 8 bases separated the two germline ends. The germline gives CDR1 SEHNR, CDR2 FQNEAQ (reference sequence). The CDR3 DNA reads as TGTGCCAGCAGCTTAGTCGGGGTTGAGACCCAGTACTTC. Translated: CASSLVGVETQYF.

The rearrangement links TRBV11-3 to TRBJ2-7, with 9 bases aligning to TRBD2. The V gene's germline CDR1 is SGHNT and CDR2 YENEEA. V shed 4 bases, J shed 3 bases, and the junction held 10 bases outside the gene matches. CDR3 size: 16 residues. The CDR3 DNA reads TGTGCCAGCAGCTCGGGGGAGCGGGGGGCCGACTACGAGCAGTACTTC. It yields the protein CASSSGERGADYEQYF.

This sequence joins TRBV6-5 and TRBJ2-1; the match to TRBD1 covers 9 bases. CDR1 and CDR2 from the germline V gene are MNHEY and SVGAGI. V lost 8 bases to trimming and J lost 8 bases; unmatched junction nucleotides: 10. This CDR3 is built from 14 residues. The CDR3 spells CASGIGGQGYEQFF. CDR3 nucleotide sequence: TGTGCCAGCGGAATTGGGGGACAGGGCTATGAGCAGTTCTTC.

The V call is TRBV10-3, the J call TRBJ2-3; D is perhaps TRBD1 (7 bases). The germline gives CDR1 ENHRY, CDR2 SYGVKD. This CDR3 contains 15 residues. V lost 3 bases and J lost 0, with 10 bases in between. The CDR3 bases are TGTGCCATCAGTGAAGGAGGGGGCAGCACAGATACGCAGTATTTT. Amino acids: CAISEGGGSTDTQYF.

CDR3 nucleotide sequence: TGTGCCAGCAGCGTGGGAGTCTCTGGAAACACCATATATTTT. It encodes CASSVGVSGNTIYF. The rearrangement uses TRBV9 and TRBJ1-3, with D unresolved. Germline CDR1 reads SGDLS; CDR2 reads YYNGEE. The CDR3 runs 14 residues. Trimming left V 2 bases short and J 0 bases short, with 6 bases between.

The CDR3 nucleotides are TGTGCCAGCAGCGTAGAAGGGCAGAGGGTCGAGCAGTACTTC. Protein sequence: CASSVEGQRVEQYF. This chain joins TRBV9 and TRBJ2-7; TRBD2 is a possible D gene (5 bases). CDR3 length: 14 amino acids. Germline lookup yields CDR1 SGDLS and CDR2 YYNGEE. V was clipped by 0 bases and J by 6 bases, with 13 bases between them.

The chain recombines TRBV4-1 with TRBJ2-5; 7 bases line up with TRBD2. In germline, CDR1 is MGHRA, CDR2 YSYEKL. The CDR3 runs 14 residues. The ends lost 1 base at V and 2 bases at J; junction bases unmatched: 1. The CDR3 sequence is CASSQVGRQETQYF. CDR3 in DNA: TGCGCCAGCAGCCAAGTCGGGAGGCAAGAGACCCAGTACTTC.

The rearrangement links TRBV7-3 to TRBJ1-1; D is unresolved. There are 13 residues in the CDR3. CDR1 is SGHTA, CDR2 FQGTGA, per germline. Trimming removed 3 bases from V and 3 bases from J, with 8 bases in between. The CDR3 bases are TGTGCCAGCAGCTTGGCGGTACACACTGAAGCTTTCTTT. It specifies CASSLAVHTEAFF.

V usage is TRBV7-2 and J usage is TRBJ2-3, with TRBD2 matching over 7 bases. In germline, CDR1 is SGHTA, CDR2 FQGNSA. This CDR3 is 14 amino acids long. The junction had 10 bases not matched to a gene; V was cut back by 5 bases and J by 8 bases. CDR3 in amino acids: CASSALAATGTQYF. CDR3 in DNA: TGTGCCAGCAGCGCCCTAGCGGCCACGGGTACGCAGTATTTT.

This chain uses TRBV19 with TRBJ2-2; 10 nucleotides line up with TRBD1. Germline V gives CDR1 LNHDA, CDR2 SQIVND (reference sequence). V dropped 6 bases and J dropped 4; count of bases not matched to a gene: 5. This CDR3 is built from 15 residues. The CDR3 reads CASRGQGVFTGELFF. For the CDR3, the DNA is TGTGCCAGTAGAGGACAGGGGGTATTCACCGGGGAGCTGTTTTTT.